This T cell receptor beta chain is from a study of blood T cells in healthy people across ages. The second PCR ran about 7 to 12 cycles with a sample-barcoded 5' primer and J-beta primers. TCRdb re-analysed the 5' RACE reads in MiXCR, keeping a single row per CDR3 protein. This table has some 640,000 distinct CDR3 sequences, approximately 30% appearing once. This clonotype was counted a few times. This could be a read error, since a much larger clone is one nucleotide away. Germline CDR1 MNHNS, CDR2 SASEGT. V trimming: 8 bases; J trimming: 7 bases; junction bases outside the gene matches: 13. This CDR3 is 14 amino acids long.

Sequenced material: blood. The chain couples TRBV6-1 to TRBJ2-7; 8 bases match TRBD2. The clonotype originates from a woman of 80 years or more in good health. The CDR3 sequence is CASLAGGVKNEQYF. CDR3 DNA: TGTGCCAGCCTGGCGGGGGGCGTTAAGAATGAGCAGTACTTC.